Each of the 3 T cell receptor beta chains below was sequenced from the same sample in a study of radiation and T cells in renal cell carcinoma. Sequencing used immunoSEQ multiplex PCR; TCRdb keeps in-frame clones, though not all of them. The data contain 60,000 to 75,000 clones, roughly 80% of them singletons. Time point: blood 4 weeks post-SBRT, at nephrectomy. Treatment meaning: 15 Gy SBRT to primary tumor, nephrectomy 4 weeks later. Sequences were derived from blood, sampled from a patient whose treatment included radiotherapy and nephrectomy. Every receptor here comes from a man between 60 and 75 years old with renal cell carcinoma.

This clone came up once. The V call is TRBV27, the J call TRBJ1-2; no clear D gene. CDR1 is MNHEY and CDR2 is SMNVEV in the germline V gene (reference sequence). The CDR3 totals 17 residues. The V gene lost 6 bases and the J gene lost 1 base, with 21 bases spanning the gap. DNA for the CDR3: TGTGCCAGCAGACGTAAGTCCGCCGGCCTAAATAACTATGGCTACACCTTC. This codes for CASRRKSAGLNNYGYTF.

This rearrangement joins TRBV6-5 to TRBJ2-2; the D gene could be TRBD1 or TRBD2 (5 bases each). Trimming removed 2 bases from V and 7 bases from J, with 17 bases in between. The CDR3 consists of 16 residues. Per the germline V gene, CDR1 is MNHEY and CDR2 is SVGAGI. The CDR3, as DNA: TGTGCCAGCAGTTACGAGGGGCAGGGCAATGTCGGGGAGCTGTTTTTT. Translation gives CASSYEGQGNVGELFF.

The chain couples TRBV28 to TRBJ1-1; D is uncertain. This CDR3 contains 14 residues. V was cut by 2 bases and J by 0 bases, with 7 bases left in between. Germline CDR1 MDHEN, CDR2 SYDVKM. CDR3 residues: CASSLSTLNTEAFF. The CDR3 bases are TGTGCCAGCAGTTTAAGCACCCTGAACACTGAAGCTTTCTTT.